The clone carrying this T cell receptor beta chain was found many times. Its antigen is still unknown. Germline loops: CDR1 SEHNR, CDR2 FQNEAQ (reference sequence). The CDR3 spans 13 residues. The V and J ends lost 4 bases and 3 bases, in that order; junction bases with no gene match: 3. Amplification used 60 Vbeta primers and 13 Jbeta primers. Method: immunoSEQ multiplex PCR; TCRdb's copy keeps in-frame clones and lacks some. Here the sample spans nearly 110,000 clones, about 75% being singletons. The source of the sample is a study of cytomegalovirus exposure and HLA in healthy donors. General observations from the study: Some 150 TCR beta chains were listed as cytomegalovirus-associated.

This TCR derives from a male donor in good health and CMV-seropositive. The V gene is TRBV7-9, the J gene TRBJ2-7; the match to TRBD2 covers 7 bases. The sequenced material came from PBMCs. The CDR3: CASSSTGGYEQYF. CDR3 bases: TGTGCCAGCAGCTCTACGGGGGGCTACGAGCAGTACTTC.